The 9 T cell receptor beta chains given below trace back to one sample, sequenced in a study of T cell responses to AZD1222 COVID-19 vaccine. The method was immunoSEQ multiplex PCR; TCRdb's version includes in-frame clones alone and lacks a portion of them. The data contain 95,000 to 130,000 clones, about 86% of them singletons. This sample comprised peripheral blood, obtained on day 0 of AZD1222 vaccination. The receptors shown here come from an adult in good health.

This rearrangement joins TRBV7-2 to TRBJ2-2; TRBD2 agrees at 8 bases. This CDR3 has 17 residues. The V and J ends lost 7 bases and 0 bases, in that order; junction bases with no gene match: 10. Germline CDR1 SGHTA, CDR2 FQGNSA. The CDR3 sequence: CASNGLAVDANTGELFF. DNA of the CDR3: TGTGCCAGCAATGGACTAGCTGTTGACGCGAACACCGGGGAGCTGTTTTTT.

The chain uses TRBV9 and TRBJ2-1; D gene unclear. The V and J ends lost 0 bases and 2 bases respectively, with 9 bases between them. Per germline, CDR1 SGDLS and CDR2 YYNGEE. This CDR3 is 15 amino acids long. The CDR3 DNA sequence: TGTGCCAGCAGCGTAGGCGTTTCAACCTACAATGAGCAGTTCTTC. This encodes CASSVGVSTYNEQFF.

The chain combines TRBV7-2 with TRBJ2-7, with TRBD2 identical over 9 bases. The CDR3 loop spans 15 amino acids. Per the germline V gene, CDR1 is SGHTA and CDR2 is FQGNSA. V trimming: 4 bases; J trimming: 5 bases; junction bases outside the gene matches: 9. The CDR3 here is CASSSLSGRYNEQYF. The CDR3 bases are TGTGCCAGCAGCTCACTAAGCGGGAGGTACAACGAGCAGTACTTC.

V and J are TRBV29-1 and TRBJ2-7; TRBD1 agrees at 9 bases. The CDR3 is made up of 13 amino acids. Germline V gene lookup returns CDR1 SQVTM and CDR2 ANQGSEA. Trimming removed 5 bases from V and 6 bases from J; junction bases left unmatched: 8. This chain's CDR3 is CSVSRTGDGEQYF. The CDR3 coding sequence is TGCAGCGTTTCCCGGACAGGGGATGGCGAGCAGTACTTC.

J is TRBJ2-7 and V is TRBV4-3; 7 bases fit TRBD1. J was trimmed by 7 bases and V by 4 bases; bases with no gene match: 7. Per germline, CDR1 LGHNA and CDR2 YSLEER. This CDR3 comprises 13 residues. CDR3 sequence (DNA): TGCGCCAGCAGCCTAAACAGGGGAAAAGAGCAGTACTTC. Translating it yields CASSLNRGKEQYF.

The V gene is TRBV9, the J gene TRBJ2-1; D unresolved. Trimming took off 0 bases at V and 7 bases at J, with 14 bases between the two ends. The CDR3 spans 15 residues. Per germline, CDR1 SGDLS and CDR2 YYNGEE. The CDR3 bases are TGTGCCAGCAGCGTAGCTCGACTGCCTGGTAATGAGCAGTTCTTC. Its translation: CASSVARLPGNEQFF. Full variable domain (missing parts from reference TRBV9 and TRBJ2-1): DSGVTQTPKHLITATGQRVTLRCSPRSGDLSVYWYQQSLDQGLQFLIQYYNGEERAKGNILERFSAQQFPDLHSELNLSSLELGDSALYFCASSVARLPGNEQFFGPGTRLTVL.

The chain is built from TRBV28 and TRBJ2-2; possible D gene TRBD1, 8 bases. Trimming pared 5 bases from V and 5 bases from J, leaving 12 bases between. Germline CDR1 and CDR2: MDHEN and SYDVKM. This CDR3 region has 14 residues. CDR3: CASSGQGGTGELFF. The CDR3 DNA reads TGTGCCAGCAGTGGACAGGGAGGGACCGGGGAGCTGTTTTTT.

The chain recombines TRBV3-1 (or the pseudogene TRBV3-2) with TRBJ1-5, with D maybe TRBD1 (6 bases). The CDR3 covers 15 residues. Germline lookup yields CDR1 LGHDT and CDR2 YNNKEL (reference sequence). Trimming cost V 4 bases and J 7 bases, with 17 bases left between them. The DNA of the CDR3 is TGTGCCAGCAGCCCCCGCAGGGACACGAACCAGCCCCAGCATTTT. Amino acids: CASSPRRDTNQPQHF.

The chain combines TRBV5-4 with TRBJ2-7, with 9 bases aligning to TRBD1. Germline CDR1 and CDR2: SGHNT and YYREEE (reference sequence). Germline trimming cut 4 bases from V and 7 bases from J; bases unmatched to any gene: 12. This CDR3 is 15 amino acids long. Here the CDR3 reads CASSQARDRAREQYF. For the CDR3, the DNA is TGTGCCAGCAGCCAAGCCCGGGACAGGGCGCGGGAGCAGTACTTC. The full variable domain, with the rest looked up from reference TRBV5-4 and TRBJ2-7, is ETGVTQSPTHLIKTRGQQVTLRCSSQSGHNTVSWYQQALGQGPQFIFQYYREEENGRGNFPPRFSGLQFPNYSSELNVNALELDDSALYLCASSQARDRAREQYFGPGTRLTVT.